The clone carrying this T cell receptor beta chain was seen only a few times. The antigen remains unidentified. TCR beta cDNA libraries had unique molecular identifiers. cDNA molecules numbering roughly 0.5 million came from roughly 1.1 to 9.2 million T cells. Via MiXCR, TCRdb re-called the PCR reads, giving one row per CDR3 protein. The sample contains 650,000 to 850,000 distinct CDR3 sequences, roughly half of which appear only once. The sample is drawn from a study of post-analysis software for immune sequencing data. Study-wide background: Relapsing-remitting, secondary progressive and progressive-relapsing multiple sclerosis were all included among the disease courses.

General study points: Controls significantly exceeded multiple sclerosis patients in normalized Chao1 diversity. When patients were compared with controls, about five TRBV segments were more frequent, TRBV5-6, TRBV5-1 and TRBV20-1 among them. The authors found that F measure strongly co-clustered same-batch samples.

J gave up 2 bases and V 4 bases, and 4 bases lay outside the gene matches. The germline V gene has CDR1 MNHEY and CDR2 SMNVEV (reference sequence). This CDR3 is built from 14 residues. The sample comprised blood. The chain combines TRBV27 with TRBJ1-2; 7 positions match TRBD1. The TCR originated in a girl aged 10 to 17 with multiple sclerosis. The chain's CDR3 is CASSSSTGNYGYTF. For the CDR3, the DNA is TGTGCCAGCAGTTCGTCGACAGGGAACTATGGCTACACCTTC.